This section outlines one TCR beta chain sequence together with its context. In germline, CDR1 is SGHTA, CDR2 FQGNSA. The CDR3 extends over 16 amino acids. V was clipped by 0 bases and J by 8 bases, with 17 bases between them. The sample belongs to a study of metastatic and nonmetastatic thyroid tumors. No treatment had been given to any patient before thyroid surgery. TCRdb re-called clones from the PCR reads using MiXCR. Of about 13,000 clones in the sample, approximately 30% were seen once. This chain uses TRBV7-2 with TRBJ2-1, with D tentatively TRBD1 (5 bases). This TCR came from a male donor with papillary thyroid cancer or a benign thyroid nodule (not recorded which). Some clones in this sample may be carry-over from other donors' samples. Sample: tumor tissue. The CDR3: CASSLARSLQGDEQFF. The CDR3 nucleotides are TGTGCCAGCAGCTTAGCTCGGAGCCTCCAAGGGGATGAGCAGTTCTTC. Full variable domain (missing parts from reference TRBV7-2 and TRBJ2-1): GAGVSQSPSNKVTEKGKDVELRCDPISGHTALYWYRQSLGQGLEFLIYFQGNSAPDKSGLPSDRFSAERTGGSVSTLTIQRTQQEDSAVYLCASSLARSLQGDEQFFGPGTRLTVL.